The rows below give T cell receptor beta chains drawn from one sample of a study of control samples from healthy donors and cancer patients. TCRdb's table, derived via immunoSEQ multiplex PCR, lists solely in-frame clones and lacks some. Of about 140,000 clones listed, 94% are singletons. The source material was blood. These TCRs come from a man aged 35 to 55 in good health. The CDR3 runs from the conserved cysteine through the conserved F or W. A D gene is named only where the DNA matches it firmly. A clone size is listed for some rows: how often the clone was seen (once, few, many), or a class if it is expanded.

v_call	j_call	clone_size	d_call	cdr3_aa	cdr3_nt
TRBV5-5	TRBJ1-5	once	-	CASSLRPGDNQPQHF	TGTGCCAGCAGCTTACGGCCAGGGGACAATCAGCCCCAGCATTTT
TRBV5-1	TRBJ2-2	-	TRBD1	CATQGQDNTGELFF	TGCGCCACCCAAGGACAGGACAACACCGGGGAGCTGTTTTTT
TRBV7-9	TRBJ2-7	-	-	CASSTSAGSYEQYF	TGTGCCAGCAGCACGTCAGCGGGCTCCTACGAGCAGTACTTC
TRBV6-2/TRBV6-3	TRBJ1-5	-	-	CASSYEGRQPQHF	TGTGCCAGCAGTTACGAGGGGCGCCAGCCCCAGCATTTT
TRBV7-2	TRBJ2-6	-	TRBD1	CASSLVGGASGANVLTF	TGTGCCAGCAGCTTAGTAGGGGGCGCTTCTGGGGCCAACGTCCTGACTTTC
TRBV19	TRBJ1-4	few	-	CASSGAGWANEKLFF	TGTGCCAGTAGTGGGGCGGGCTGGGCTAATGAAAAACTGTTTTTT
TRBV28	TRBJ1-2	-	TRBD1	CASSLFTTQGVTGYTF	TGTGCCAGCAGTTTATTCACAACACAGGGGGTTACTGGCTACACCTTC
TRBV28	TRBJ2-2	-	-	CASSSFSRTPGTGELFF	TGTGCCAGCAGCTCCTTTTCACGGACCCCTGGCACCGGGGAGCTGTTTTTT
TRBV28	TRBJ2-5	-	TRBD2	CASRQAGPYQETQYF	TGTGCCAGCAGGCAAGCGGGGCCTTACCAAGAGACCCAGTACTTC
TRBV11-2	TRBJ2-7	-	-	CASSLVGEQYF	TGTGCCAGCAGCTTAGTTGGCGAGCAGTACTTC
TRBV7-9	TRBJ2-2	-	-	CASSLDLHTGELFF	TGTGCCAGCAGCTTAGATCTCCACACCGGGGAGCTGTTTTTT
TRBV7-8	TRBJ1-1	-	-	CASSLTMGNTEAFF	TGTGCCAGCAGCTTAACCATGGGGAACACTGAAGCTTTCTTT
TRBV6-2/TRBV6-3	TRBJ2-1	once	TRBD2	CASSKLAGGLPTHNEQFF	TGTGCCAGCAGCAAACTAGCGGGGGGCCTACCGACCCACAATGAGCAGTTCTTC
TRBV23-1	TRBJ2-1	-	-	CASPRGFGTTYNEQFF	TGCGCCAGCCCCCGAGGGTTCGGGACAACCTACAATGAGCAGTTCTTC
TRBV7-8	TRBJ2-3	-	-	CASSLQGTDTQYF	TGTGCCAGCAGCTTGCAGGGCACAGATACGCAGTATTTT
TRBV21-1	TRBJ1-1	once	-	CASSSSSDRENTEAFF	TGTGCCAGCAGCAGTTCCTCAGACAGGGAGAACACTGAAGCTTTCTTT
TRBV7-3	TRBJ2-3	-	TRBD1	CASDSTLDRGWYF	TGTGCCAGCGACTCGACCCTGGACAGGGGCTGGTATTTT
TRBV9	TRBJ1-4	-	-	CASSVSKENEKLFF	TGTGCCAGCAGCGTTTCTAAGGAGAATGAAAAACTGTTTTTT
TRBV28	TRBJ2-7	-	-	CASSFIGGGGGEQYF	TGTGCCAGCAGTTTTATAGGGGGCGGGGGCGGCGAGCAGTACTTC
TRBV5-1	TRBJ2-7	-	TRBD2	CASSSFPPSGKAYEQYF	TGCGCCAGCAGCTCGTTCCCTCCAAGCGGGAAGGCGTACGAGCAGTACTTC
TRBV4-2	TRBJ2-3	once	TRBD2	CASSLLGGGGNTDTQYF	TGTGCCAGCTCACTTCTCGGCGGCGGGGGAAACACAGATACGCAGTATTTT
TRBV11-3	TRBJ2-2	-	-	CASSLEGFVQGNTGELFF	TGTGCCAGCAGCTTAGAGGGGTTTGTTCAGGGAAACACCGGGGAGCTGTTTTTT
TRBV5-6	TRBJ1-5	-	-	CASSPGHGSQPQHF	TGTGCCAGCAGCCCGGGACACGGGAGTCAGCCCCAGCATTTT
TRBV7-2	TRBJ1-2	once	-	CASSLRPEANYGYTF	TGTGCCAGCAGCTTACGTCCAGAAGCTAACTATGGCTACACCTTC
TRBV5-6	TRBJ1-1	-	-	CASSFGRTEAFF	TGTGCCAGCAGCTTCGGTCGAACTGAAGCTTTCTTT
TRBV10-2	TRBJ1-1	-	TRBD1	CASSEGQGRYTEAFF	TGCGCCAGCAGTGAGGGACAGGGGCGGTACACTGAAGCTTTCTTT
TRBV5-6	TRBJ2-5	-	TRBD2	CASSPTSGSETQYF	TGTGCCAGCAGCCCGACTAGCGGGTCTGAGACCCAGTACTTC
TRBV10-3	TRBJ1-5	-	TRBD1	CAISEGTGTQPQHF	TGTGCCATCAGTGAGGGGACAGGGACTCAGCCCCAGCATTTT
TRBV10-1	TRBJ2-7	few	-	CASSDQDMGVGQQYF	TGCGCCAGCAGTGACCAGGACATGGGTGTAGGACAGCAGTACTTC
TRBV6-5	TRBJ1-6	-	-	CASSLMEGNSPLHF	TGTGCCAGCAGTTTGATGGAGGGAAATTCACCCCTCCACTTT
TRBV5-1	TRBJ1-4	-	-	CASSIDSYNEKLFF	TGCGCCAGCAGCATAGACAGTTATAATGAAAAACTGTTTTTT
TRBV7-6	TRBJ1-4	-	-	CASSLASWQVNEKLFF	TGCGCCAGCAGCTTAGCCTCGTGGCAGGTTAATGAAAAACTGTTTTTT
TRBV27	TRBJ2-5	-	-	CASGWVAVPETQYF	TGTGCCAGCGGGTGGGTGGCGGTTCCCGAGACCCAGTACTTC
TRBV6-4	TRBJ1-6	-	TRBD1	CASSDSRRDRDNSPLHF	TGTGCCAGCAGTGACTCTCGGCGGGACAGGGATAATTCACCCCTCCACTTT
TRBV7-9	TRBJ2-7	-	TRBD1	CASRKGQGAIYEQYF	TGTGCCAGCCGGAAGGGACAGGGGGCGATCTACGAGCAGTACTTC
TRBV5-5	TRBJ1-1	-	TRBD1	CASSLAMDRISRGTEAFF	TGTGCCAGCAGCTTGGCCATGGACAGGATCTCGAGAGGCACTGAAGCTTTCTTT
TRBV5-6	TRBJ2-6	-	TRBD2	CASSYGTSGTGANVLTF	TGTGCCAGCAGCTACGGGACTAGCGGGACTGGGGCCAACGTCCTGACTTTC
TRBV6-2/TRBV6-3	TRBJ2-7	-	TRBD2	CASSFPGALAGVLSYEQYF	TGTGCCAGCAGTTTCCCGGGGGCCTTAGCGGGGGTCCTCTCCTACGAGCAGTACTTC
TRBV2	TRBJ1-4	-	-	CASRIDWDEGEKLFF	TGTGCCAGCAGGATCGACTGGGATGAGGGTGAAAAACTGTTTTTT
TRBV7-9	TRBJ1-2	-	TRBD1	CASSLSDREIYGYTF	TGTGCCAGCAGCCTCTCGGACAGGGAGATCTATGGCTACACCTTC
TRBV7-3	TRBJ1-1	few	-	CASSLTRRMNTEAFF	TGTGCCAGCAGCTTGACGAGACGAATGAACACTGAAGCTTTCTTT
TRBV9	TRBJ2-1	-	-	CASSVGAGLGHEQFF	TGTGCCAGCAGCGTAGGGGCAGGGTTGGGCCATGAGCAGTTCTTC
TRBV10-3	TRBJ2-1	-	TRBD1	CAISWTGENEQFF	TGTGCCATCAGTTGGACAGGGGAGAATGAGCAGTTCTTC
TRBV4-2	TRBJ2-7	-	TRBD2	CASSQDSGGSLEQYF	TGTGCCAGCAGCCAAGACTCTGGCGGGAGTTTGGAGCAGTACTTC
TRBV6-5	TRBJ1-2	-	-	CASSSHLIYGYTF	TGTGCCAGCAGTTCTCATTTAATCTATGGCTACACCTTC
TRBV4-3	TRBJ2-2	-	-	CASSQEVGQANTGELFF	TGCGCCAGCAGCCAAGAAGTCGGCCAGGCGAACACCGGGGAGCTGTTTTTT
TRBV6-2/TRBV6-3	TRBJ1-3	-	-	CASSYSDFSGNTIYF	TGTGCCAGCAGTTACTCTGATTTCTCTGGAAACACCATATATTTT
TRBV10-3	TRBJ1-5	-	TRBD1	CAISADRGNQPQHF	TGTGCCATCAGTGCGGACAGGGGAAATCAGCCCCAGCATTTT
TRBV6-5	TRBJ1-1	-	-	CASSYSGMNTEAFF	TGTGCCAGCAGTTACTCGGGCATGAACACTGAAGCTTTCTTT
TRBV5-1	TRBJ2-2	once	-	CASSSFPALDTGELFF	TGCGCCAGCAGCTCCTTCCCTGCCTTGGACACCGGGGAGCTGTTTTTT
TRBV6-2/TRBV6-3	TRBJ2-7	-	TRBD1	CASSLLGTGQDEQYF	TGTGCCAGCAGCCTCCTAGGGACAGGGCAGGACGAGCAGTACTTC